Shown below are 23 T cell receptor beta chains from a single sample sequenced in a study of T cells in Graves' hyperthyroidism and ophthalmopathy. Amplified TCR beta CDR3 regions derived from RNA transcripts. Using the HTBI primer set, a first-round RT-PCR was run on the TCR CDR3. TCRdb reprocessed the multiplex PCR reads via MiXCR and lists one record per CDR3 protein. The table has hundreds of thousands of distinct CDR3 sequences, 15% to 20% seen once. Sequencing was performed on blood. The origin of the receptors is a young woman with Graves' hyperthyroidism.

In its sample, this clonotype was seen many times. The chain uses TRBV28 and TRBJ2-7; 8 positions agree with TRBD2. V was pared by 6 bases and J by 4 bases, with 11 bases of the junction left unmatched. Germline CDR1 is MDHEN and CDR2 is SYDVKM. The CDR3 extends over 15 amino acids. CDR3 residues: CASSTQSGGKYEQYF. Here the CDR3 DNA reads TGTGCCAGCAGCACGCAATCGGGAGGGAAATACGAGCAGTACTTC.

The chain links TRBV27 to TRBJ2-7; D not resolved. In germline, CDR1 is MNHEY, CDR2 SMNVEV (reference sequence). Between the trimmed V and J ends, which lost 0 bases and 0 bases, there was a span of 9 bases. The CDR3 spans 15 residues. CDR3 DNA: TGTGCCAGCAGTTTATCGAATAACCACTCCTACGAGCAGTACTTC. Translation: CASSLSNNHSYEQYF.

The table lists this clonotype with a few counts. The V gene is TRBV27, the J gene TRBJ2-3; maybe TRBD2 (5 bases). CDR3 size: 16 residues. Trimming left V 4 bases short and J 2 bases short, with 16 bases between. Per germline, CDR1 MNHEY and CDR2 SMNVEV (reference sequence). The CDR3 sequence is CASSSSRGTYTDTQYF. In nucleotides, the CDR3 is TGTGCCAGCAGTTCCTCCCGGGGTACCTACACAGATACGCAGTATTTT.

The chain has TRBV7-2 and TRBJ2-5; D could derive from TRBD1 or TRBD2 (5 bases each). V was pared by 5 bases and J by 5 bases, with 15 bases between. This CDR3 comprises 14 residues. Germline assignment: CDR1 SGHTA and CDR2 FQGNSA. In nucleotides, the CDR3 is TGTGCCAGCAGCCCCCGATGGGGGACGGAGACCCAGTACTTC. It is translated as CASSPRWGTETQYF.

This clonotype occurred many times. V usage is TRBV6-1 and J usage is TRBJ2-3; the D gene could be TRBD1 or TRBD2 (5 bases each). The CDR3 loop spans 14 amino acids. V lost 10 bases and J lost 2, with 16 bases in between. CDR1 is MNHNS, CDR2 SASEGT, per germline. CDR3 sequence reads: CATSRDPLTDTQYF. The CDR3 DNA is TGTGCCACCTCCCGGGACCCTCTCACAGATACGCAGTATTTT.

This clonotype was observed a few times. The CDR3 reads CASSPSGVHNQPQHF. DNA of the CDR3: TGTGCCAGCAGCCCCTCCGGGGTCCACAATCAGCCCCAGCATTTT. The genes are TRBV9 and TRBJ1-5; no clear D gene. Germline V lookup: CDR1 SGDLS, CDR2 YYNGEE. The CDR3 has 15 amino acids. V lost 4 bases, J lost 3 bases, and 14 bases lay in between.

This clonotype has a count of ten or more. This rearrangement joins TRBV6-1 to TRBJ2-3; perhaps TRBD2 as D (5 bases). The CDR3 totals 15 residues. V was shortened by 3 bases and J by 0 bases, with 10 bases between the two germline ends. Germline V gene sequence: CDR1 MNHNS, CDR2 SASEGT. CDR3 nucleotide sequence: TGTGCCAGCAGTGAGGCGGGCTCTAGCACAGATACGCAGTATTTT. It yields the protein CASSEAGSSTDTQYF.

The chain uses TRBV5-6 and TRBJ2-7; maybe TRBD2 (6 bases). The CDR3 sequence is 17 residues long. Germline V lookup: CDR1 SGHDT, CDR2 YYEEEE. Trimming took off 2 bases at V and 2 bases at J, with 20 bases between the two ends. The CDR3 loop reads CASSFGGSLVGTYEQYF. CDR3 sequence (DNA): TGTGCCAGCAGCTTTGGGGGGAGTTTGGTGGGAACCTACGAGCAGTACTTC.

This clonotype showed up many times. The chain couples TRBV30 to TRBJ2-5; a weak D match, TRBD1 (5 bases). This CDR3 is 15 amino acids long. Germline CDR1 is GTSNPN and CDR2 is SVGIG (reference sequence). Deletions cut 0 bases from V and 2 bases from J, with 13 bases between. CDR3 amino acids: CAWSVGQGLQETQYF. The DNA for the CDR3 is TGTGCCTGGAGTGTGGGGCAGGGTCTACAAGAGACCCAGTACTTC.

Many counts were recorded for this clonotype. This sequence joins TRBV30 and TRBJ1-1; D is perhaps TRBD1 (5 bases). Germline values: CDR1 GTSNPN, CDR2 SVGIG (reference sequence). This CDR3 spans 13 amino acids. V was pared by 2 bases and J by 4 bases, with 11 bases between. CDR3 in amino acids: CAWSRYGGTEAFF. The CDR3, as DNA: TGTGCCTGGAGTCGTTACGGGGGCACTGAAGCTTTCTTT. The variable domain in full, with the rest retrieved from reference TRBV30 and TRBJ1-1, is SQTIHQWPATLVQPVGSPLSLECTVEGTSNPNLYWYRQAAGRGLQLLFYSVGIGQISSEVPQNLSASRPQDRQFILSSKKLLLSDSGFYLCAWSRYGGTEAFFGQGTRLTVV.

This clonotype was recorded many times. The chain joins TRBV28 to TRBJ1-2, with a weak D call TRBD1 (5 bases). The germline CDR1 and CDR2 sequences are MDHEN and SYDVKM. V was trimmed by 6 bases and J by 0 bases, leaving 14 bases between them. The CDR3 loop spans 15 amino acids. The CDR3 here is CASSPPGRPNYGYTF. The DNA of the CDR3 is TGTGCCAGCAGCCCTCCGGGACGTCCTAACTATGGCTACACCTTC.

This clonotype was seen repeatedly, ten times or more. This rearrangement joins TRBV6-1 to TRBJ2-7; the D gene is possibly TRBD2 (5 bases). Germline-derived CDR1 and CDR2 are MNHNS and SASEGT. V shed 7 bases and J shed 3 bases, with 7 bases lying between them. The length of the CDR3 is 11 residues. The CDR3 loop is CASIRDYEQYF. The CDR3 nucleotides are TGTGCCAGCATCCGGGACTACGAGCAGTACTTC.

The chain has TRBV28 and TRBJ1-3; unclear D gene. Germline V gene lookup returns CDR1 MDHEN and CDR2 SYDVKM. This CDR3 contains 12 residues. The V end lost 6 bases, the J end lost 4 bases, and 7 bases lay between the germline ends. This CDR3 is CASSCGGNTIYF. The DNA for the CDR3 is TGTGCCAGCAGCTGTGGAGGAAACACCATATATTTT.

The V gene is TRBV20-1, the J gene TRBJ2-1, with 11 bases aligning to TRBD1. Germline assignment: CDR1 DFQATT and CDR2 SNEGSKA (reference sequence). The CDR3 is 14 amino acids. Trimming cost V 5 bases and J 7 bases; bases outside gene matches: 7. The CDR3 DNA is TGCAGTGCTTCCTACGGGACAGGGGGAAATGAGCAGTTCTTC. Protein sequence: CSASYGTGGNEQFF.

This clonotype was picked up many times. The DNA for the CDR3 is TGTGCCAGCAGCTTAGCTGGTTTCGTGGGCGCCCTTTACAATGAGCAGTTCTTC. Amino acids: CASSLAGFVGALYNEQFF. The gene calls are TRBV11-2 and TRBJ2-1; D ambiguous. Looked up from germline, CDR1 is SGHAT and CDR2 is FQNNGV. The CDR3 runs to 18 residues. Trimming left V 1 base short and J 4 bases short, with 20 bases between.

The sample holds many counts of this clonotype. The chain recombines TRBV6-1 with TRBJ2-7; D remains ambiguous. Germline assignment: CDR1 MNHNS and CDR2 SASEGT. The CDR3 contains 15 residues. Trimming took 7 bases from V and 5 from J, leaving 21 bases between them. CDR3 nucleotide sequence: TGTGCCAGCAAGAGAGGACGCGTGCTTGACCACGAGCAGTACTTC. It is translated as CASKRGRVLDHEQYF.

As concerns this clonotype: One base away lies a much larger clone, so this may be a sequencing read error. J is TRBJ1-4 and V is TRBV12-3 or TRBV12-4; D not certain. CDR3 length: 14 amino acids. The DNA of the CDR3 is TGTGCCTGCAGTTTAGAGGGTTCTAATGAAAAACTGTTTTTT. Amino acid sequence: CACSLEGSNEKLFF.

This clonotype has a count of ten or more. The V gene is TRBV27, the J gene TRBJ2-1; 9 positions match TRBD2. CDR3 size: 15 residues. The germline V gene encodes CDR1 MNHEY and CDR2 SMNVEV (reference sequence). The V segment lost 6 bases and the J segment 4 bases; nucleotides outside the gene matches: 7. This CDR3 reads CASSLAGESYNEQFF. The CDR3 DNA follows: TGTGCCAGCAGCTTAGCGGGAGAAAGTTACAATGAGCAGTTCTTC.

This clonotype was counted at least ten times. The chain uses TRBV28 and TRBJ2-7; a weak D match, TRBD1 (5 bases). Germline CDR1 reads MDHEN; CDR2 reads SYDVKM. V was pared by 4 bases and J by 0 bases, with 7 bases between. The length of the CDR3 is 13 residues. This CDR3 reads CASSSGISYEQYF. Here the CDR3 DNA reads TGTGCCAGCAGTTCAGGGATCTCCTACGAGCAGTACTTC. Full variable domain (remainder filled in from reference TRBV28 and TRBJ2-7): DVKVTQSSRYLVKRTGEKVFLECVQDMDHENMFWYRQDPGLGLRLIYFSYDVKMKEKGDIPEGYSVSREKKERFSLILESASTNQTSMYLCASSSGISYEQYFGPGTRLTVT.

This clonotype was seen repeatedly, ten times or more. V gene TRBV6-1 combines with J gene TRBJ2-7; a possible D gene is TRBD1 (5 bases). CDR3 length: 16 residues. Germline CDR1 MNHNS, CDR2 SASEGT. V lost 4 bases and J 2 bases, leaving 18 bases between the germline ends. This CDR3 reads CASSGERGRRTYEQYF. CDR3 in DNA: TGTGCCAGCAGTGGGGAAAGGGGCCGCAGAACCTACGAGCAGTACTTC.

The rearrangement joins TRBV10-3 to TRBJ2-3; tentatively, D is TRBD1 (6 bases). The V end lost 3 bases, the J end lost 6 bases, and 19 bases lay between the germline ends. The CDR3 runs 16 residues. Germline V gene sequence: CDR1 ENHRY, CDR2 SYGVKD. The CDR3 is CAISDPPGEKADTQYF. The CDR3 region has the DNA TGTGCCATCAGTGATCCCCCAGGGGAGAAAGCTGATACGCAGTATTTT.

The rearrangement uses TRBV6-2 or TRBV6-3 and TRBJ2-3; D might be TRBD1 (7 bases). CDR1 is MNHEY, CDR2 SVGEGT, per germline. The CDR3 is made up of 14 amino acids. V dropped 6 bases and J dropped 2 bases, with 12 bases sitting between them. CDR3: CASSGGGNTDTQYF. The CDR3 DNA reads TGTGCCAGCAGCGGAGGGGGCAACACAGATACGCAGTATTTT.

This clonotype has at least ten counts. The chain employs TRBV28 and TRBJ2-5, with D perhaps TRBD2 (5 bases). The length of the CDR3 is 12 residues. Trimming cost V 7 bases and J 5 bases, with 11 bases left between them. The germline V gene has CDR1 MDHEN and CDR2 SYDVKM. The CDR3 DNA is TGTGCCAGCATAAGCACGGGGGAGACCCAGTACTTC. Its protein is CASISTGETQYF. Supplemented by reference TRBV28 and TRBJ2-5, the full variable domain reads DVKVTQSSRYLVKRTGEKVFLECVQDMDHENMFWYRQDPGLGLRLIYFSYDVKMKEKGDIPEGYSVSREKKERFSLILESASTNQTSMYLCASISTGETQYFGPGTRLLVL.